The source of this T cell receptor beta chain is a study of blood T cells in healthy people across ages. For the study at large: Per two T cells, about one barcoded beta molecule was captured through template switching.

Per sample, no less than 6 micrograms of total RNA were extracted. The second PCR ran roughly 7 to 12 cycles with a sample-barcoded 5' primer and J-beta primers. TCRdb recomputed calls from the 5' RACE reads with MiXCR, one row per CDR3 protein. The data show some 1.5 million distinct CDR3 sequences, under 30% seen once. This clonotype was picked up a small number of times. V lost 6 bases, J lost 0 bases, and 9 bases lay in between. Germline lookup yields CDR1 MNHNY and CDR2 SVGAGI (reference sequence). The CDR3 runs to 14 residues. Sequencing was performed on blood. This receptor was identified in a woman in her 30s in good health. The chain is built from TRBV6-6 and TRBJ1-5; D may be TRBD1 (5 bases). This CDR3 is CASRGGDSNQPQHF. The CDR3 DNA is TGTGCCAGCAGGGGGGGGGATAGCAATCAGCCCCAGCATTTT.